This is a list of T cell receptor beta chains from one sample in a study of T cell responses to AZD1222 COVID-19 vaccine. Profiling relied on immunoSEQ multiplex PCR, and the TCRdb table lists in-frame clones only, not all of them. The sample shows 180,000 or so clones, approximately 95% of them seen only once. The material sequenced was peripheral blood, taken on day 0 of AZD1222 vaccination. The source is an adult in good health. CDR3s include the opening cysteine and the closing phenylalanine or tryptophan. A D gene is named only where the DNA matches it firmly. Clone size is given for some rows only: seen once, a few or many times, or a class if the clone is expanded.

NA,TRBV5-4,TRBJ2-2,NA,CASKDLYTGELFF,TGTGCCAGCAAGGACCTTTACACCGGGGAGCTGTTTTTT
NA,TRBV5-8,TRBJ1-1,many,CASIGYTEAFF,TGTGCCAGCATAGGGTACACTGAAGCTTTCTTT
NA,TRBV19,TRBJ1-2,NA,CASKVSQDYGYTF,TGTGCCAGTAAGGTCTCACAGGACTATGGCTACACCTTC
NA,TRBV25-1,TRBJ2-7,NA,CASSEYGEGLYEQYF,TGTGCCAGCAGTGAATATGGGGAAGGGCTTTACGAGCAGTACTTC
NA,TRBV12-3/TRBV12-4,TRBJ1-2,NA,CASSLNLHEGYTF,TGTGCCAGCAGTTTAAATCTCCATGAGGGCTACACCTTC
NA,TRBV3-1/TRBV3-2,TRBJ2-5,once,CASSPGVQETQYF,TGTGCCAGCAGCCCAGGGGTCCAAGAGACCCAGTACTTC
NA,TRBV7-8,TRBJ1-2,NA,CASSPGVGYGYTF,TGTGCCAGCAGCCCAGGGGTCGGCTATGGCTACACCTTC
NA,TRBV19,TRBJ1-1,NA,CASSLNGGNTEAFF,TGTGCCAGTAGTCTTAACGGGGGTAACACTGAAGCTTTCTTT
NA,TRBV5-1,TRBJ2-5,NA,CASSLQGGQETQYF,TGCGCCAGCAGCTTACAGGGAGGTCAAGAGACCCAGTACTTC
NA,TRBV4-2,TRBJ1-2,NA,CASSQVPNNYGYTF,TGTGCCAGCAGCCAAGTACCGAATAACTATGGCTACACCTTC
NA,TRBV15,TRBJ1-5,NA,CATSEGNQPQHF,TGTGCCACCAGTGAGGGCAATCAGCCCCAGCATTTT
NA,TRBV5-1,TRBJ2-1,NA,CASRSGMGYNEQFF,TGCGCCAGCAGGTCCGGGATGGGGTACAATGAGCAGTTCTTC
NA,TRBV10-1,TRBJ1-2,NA,CASSENAGEGYGYTF,TGCGCCAGCAGTGAGAACGCAGGCGAAGGATATGGCTACACCTTC
NA,TRBV2,TRBJ1-5,NA,CASSEWAHQPQHF,TGTGCCAGCAGTGAATGGGCACATCAGCCCCAGCATTTT
TRBD2,TRBV11-3,TRBJ2-1,NA,CASSRGGLETNEQFF,TGTGCCAGCAGCAGGGGGGGACTAGAAACGAATGAGCAGTTCTTC
NA,TRBV7-9,TRBJ1-1,NA,CASSLVATSEAFF,TGTGCCAGCAGCTTAGTCGCGACTTCAGAAGCTTTCTTT
TRBD2,TRBV7-9,TRBJ2-3,NA,CASRRPGLAGVTDTQYF,TGTGCCAGCAGACGCCCTGGACTAGCGGGAGTAACAGATACGCAGTATTTT
TRBD1,TRBV13,TRBJ1-2,NA,CASSSLWDSPNYGYTF,TGTGCCAGCAGTTCCCTGTGGGACAGCCCTAACTATGGCTACACCTTC
TRBD1,TRBV19,TRBJ2-2,NA,CASSKQDRVETGELFF,TGTGCCAGTAGCAAACAAGACAGGGTTGAAACCGGGGAGCTGTTTTTT
NA,TRBV12-5,TRBJ1-1,NA,CASGLLGRSVNTEAFF,TGTGCTAGTGGTTTGTTGGGGCGTAGCGTGAACACTGAAGCTTTCTTT
NA,TRBV11-2,TRBJ1-4,NA,CASSSTGTANEKLFF,TGTGCCAGCAGCTCCACAGGGACCGCTAATGAAAAACTGTTTTTT
NA,TRBV4-1,TRBJ1-1,NA,CASSPRSGETEAFF,TGCGCCAGCAGCCCCCGTTCGGGGGAGACTGAAGCTTTCTTT
NA,TRBV7-9,TRBJ2-1,NA,CASSLTRTLYNEQFF,TGTGCCAGCAGCTTAACAAGAACTCTATACAATGAGCAGTTCTTC
NA,TRBV4-1,TRBJ1-2,NA,CASSHQGNGYTF,TGCGCCAGCAGCCACCAGGGGAATGGCTACACCTTC
TRBD1,TRBV27,TRBJ2-7,NA,CASSLVGQGLNEQYF,TGTGCCAGCAGTTTAGTGGGACAGGGGCTTAACGAGCAGTACTTC
TRBD1,TRBV29-1,TRBJ1-2,NA,CSVSKPGQGTYGYTF,TGCAGCGTCTCAAAGCCGGGACAGGGGACCTATGGCTACACCTTC
NA,TRBV6-5,TRBJ1-6,NA,CASSWGANSPLHF,TGTGCCAGCTCCTGGGGGGCCAATTCACCCCTCCACTTT
NA,TRBV11-2,TRBJ2-4,NA,CASSLAEIGIQYF,TGTGCCAGCAGCTTAGCCGAAATCGGCATTCAGTACTTC
NA,TRBV12-3/TRBV12-4,TRBJ2-7,NA,CASSHLNEQYF,TGTGCCAGCAGCCATCTTAACGAGCAGTACTTC
NA,TRBV7-9,TRBJ1-3,NA,CASSFQAISGNTIYF,TGTGCCAGCAGCTTTCAGGCCATCTCTGGAAACACCATATATTTT
TRBD1,TRBV18,TRBJ2-7,NA,CASSPRGQGVGYEQYF,TGTGCCAGCTCACCAAGGGGACAGGGAGTCGGCTACGAGCAGTACTTC
NA,TRBV19,TRBJ1-4,NA,CASSMYAAPHATNEKLFF,TGTGCCAGTAGTATGTATGCAGCCCCACATGCAACTAATGAAAAACTGTTTTTT
NA,TRBV18,TRBJ2-5,NA,CASSRDGGETQYF,TGTGCCAGCTCCCGGGACGGCGGAGAGACCCAGTACTTC
TRBD1,TRBV19,TRBJ1-2,NA,CASSILRGLGYTF,TGTGCCAGTAGTATTCTCAGGGGGCTCGGCTACACCTTC
NA,TRBV2,TRBJ1-5,NA,CASSETGVRVSQPQHF,TGTGCCAGCAGTGAAACGGGGGTCAGGGTGAGTCAGCCCCAGCATTTT
NA,TRBV9,TRBJ2-5,NA,CASSVELGRDWETQYF,TGTGCCAGCAGCGTAGAATTGGGGCGGGATTGGGAGACCCAGTACTTC
NA,TRBV21-1,TRBJ1-6,once,CASIQSETGDNSPLHF,TGTGCCAGCATACAAAGTGAGACAGGGGATAATTCACCCCTCCACTTT
NA,TRBV7-9,TRBJ1-2,NA,CASSLDTNYGYTF,TGTGCCAGCAGCTTAGACACGAACTATGGCTACACCTTC
NA,TRBV7-9,TRBJ2-7,NA,CASSSRDGYEQYF,TGTGCCAGCAGCTCCAGAGACGGCTACGAGCAGTACTTC
TRBD1,TRBV5-1,TRBJ1-1,NA,CASSWDRGRVAFF,TGCGCCAGCAGCTGGGACAGGGGACGGGTAGCTTTCTTT
NA,TRBV5-1,TRBJ2-1,NA,CASSLVMGGSLDNEQFF,TGCGCCAGCAGCTTGGTCATGGGCGGCTCTTTGGACAATGAGCAGTTCTTC
TRBD1,TRBV7-2,TRBJ1-3,NA,CASSLNRDRGELNTIYF,TGTGCCAGCAGCTTAAACCGAGACAGGGGAGAGTTGAACACCATATATTTT
TRBD2,TRBV7-9,TRBJ2-2,once,CASSFISSGRRLRELFF,TGTGCCAGCAGCTTTATTTCTAGCGGGAGGCGGTTAAGGGAGCTGTTTTTT
NA,TRBV5-4,TRBJ2-1,NA,CASSLDEGFQFF,TGTGCCAGCAGCTTGGATGAGGGGTTTCAGTTCTTC
NA,TRBV25-1,TRBJ1-2,NA,CASSEDTTRSGYTF,TGTGCCAGCAGTGAGGACACCACCAGGTCTGGCTACACCTTC
NA,TRBV10-3,TRBJ2-1,NA,CAISPGGEYNEQFF,TGTGCCATCAGCCCTGGCGGGGAGTACAATGAGCAGTTCTTC
NA,TRBV14,TRBJ2-1,NA,CASSQEGGSEQFF,TGTGCCAGCAGCCAAGAAGGGGGGTCTGAGCAGTTCTTC
NA,TRBV9,TRBJ1-3,NA,CASSVVAGGNTIYF,TGTGCCAGCAGCGTAGTTGCGGGTGGAAACACCATATATTTT
NA,TRBV3-1/TRBV3-2,TRBJ1-3,NA,CASSRRGGTGNTIYF,TGTGCCAGCAGCCGACGTGGGGGGACTGGAAACACCATATATTTT
NA,TRBV12-5,TRBJ1-5,NA,CASGLDKFRGPNQPQHF,TGTGCTAGTGGTCTTGACAAATTCAGGGGCCCCAATCAGCCCCAGCATTTT
NA,TRBV6-2/TRBV6-3,TRBJ1-6,NA,CASSQGSPLHF,TGTGCCAGCAGCCAGGGGTCACCCCTCCACTTT
NA,TRBV12-5,TRBJ2-1,NA,CASGLVRSEQFF,TGTGCTAGTGGTTTGGTGAGGAGTGAGCAGTTCTTC
NA,TRBV6-5,TRBJ1-4,NA,CASSPHLTANEKLFF,TGTGCCAGCAGTCCGCATTTGACAGCTAATGAAAAACTGTTTTTT
TRBD1,TRBV27,TRBJ2-7,NA,CASSFKGQPYEQYF,TGTGCCAGCAGTTTTAAGGGACAGCCCTACGAGCAGTACTTC
NA,TRBV19,TRBJ1-5,NA,CASNDGSNQPQHF,TGTGCCAGTAACGACGGGAGCAATCAGCCCCAGCATTTT
TRBD1,TRBV24-1,TRBJ2-2,NA,CATSGQGTGELFF,TGTGCCACCAGTGGACAGGGGACCGGGGAGCTGTTTTTT
TRBD2,TRBV30,TRBJ2-3,NA,CAWSPQLAADTQYF,TGTGCCTGGAGTCCGCAGCTAGCGGCTGATACGCAGTATTTT